Following are 25 T cell receptor beta chains from one sample sequenced in a study of blood T cell repertoires in COVID-19. Produced via immunoSEQ multiplex PCR; TCRdb's table is partial and in-frame only. The table has over 120,000 clones, approximately 85% seen once. The sequenced sample consisted of peripheral blood. These receptors all stem from a human donor with acute or convalescent COVID-19. The donor label of this sample is uncertain.

The DNA of the CDR3 is TGTGCCAGCTCACCACTTAATATGCGCAGGGATCAGCCCCAGCATTTT. It translates to CASSPLNMRRDQPQHF. The genes are TRBV18 and TRBJ1-5, with D possibly being TRBD1 (5 bases). This CDR3 spans 16 amino acids. Germline assignment: CDR1 KGHSH and CDR2 LQKENI. Trimming pared 1 base from V and 5 bases from J, leaving 15 bases between.

The J gene is TRBJ1-1, the V gene TRBV19; unclear D gene. This CDR3 spans 11 amino acids. The V end lost 5 bases, the J end lost 3 bases, and 4 bases lay between the germline ends. CDR1 and CDR2 from the germline V gene are LNHDA and SQIVND (reference sequence). CDR3 amino acids: CASSPDTEAFF. CDR3 sequence (DNA): TGTGCCAGTAGTCCAGACACTGAAGCTTTCTTT.

This clone came up a few times. The chain has TRBV7-2 and TRBJ2-7; unclear D gene. The CDR3 runs 14 residues. V was trimmed by 2 bases and J by 0 bases, leaving 8 bases between them. Germline assignment: CDR1 SGHTA and CDR2 FQGNSA. The CDR3 is CASSLSRSSYEQYF. The CDR3 DNA follows: TGTGCCAGCAGCTTATCCCGGAGCTCCTACGAGCAGTACTTC.

DNA for the CDR3: TGTGCCAGCAGCTACGGACAGGGCTATGGCTACACCTTC. It specifies CASSYGQGYGYTF. The rearrangement uses TRBV7-9 and TRBJ1-2; 8 bases fit TRBD1. Per germline, CDR1 SEHNR and CDR2 FQNEAQ (reference sequence). The CDR3 totals 13 residues. Germline trimming cut 4 bases from V and 4 bases from J; bases unmatched to any gene: 2.

The chain couples TRBV5-1 to TRBJ2-1, with 14 bases lining up with TRBD2. Trimming at V came to 4 bases and at J to 4 bases, leaving 10 bases not matched to a gene. The CDR3 spans 18 residues. CDR1 and CDR2 from the germline V gene are SGHRS and YFSETQ. The CDR3 loop reads CASSPMTSGGARYNEQFF. Here the CDR3 DNA reads TGCGCCAGCAGCCCGATGACTAGCGGGGGGGCGCGGTACAATGAGCAGTTCTTC.

V usage is TRBV25-1 and J usage is TRBJ2-2; 8 nucleotides agree with TRBD2. The length of the CDR3 is 14 residues. After removal of 5 bases from V and 4 bases from J, the junction contained 3 bases not matched to a gene. In germline, CDR1 is MGHDK, CDR2 SYGVNS. The CDR3, as DNA: TGTGCCAGCAGTCATACTAGCGGCACCGGGGAGCTGTTTTTT. Its translation: CASSHTSGTGELFF.

This clone was found a few times. The chain is built from TRBV5-4 and TRBJ2-1, with 12 nucleotides matching TRBD2. The trim removed 4 bases at V and 4 bases at J, leaving 3 bases unmatched. This CDR3 is 15 amino acids long. Germline loops: CDR1 SGHNT, CDR2 YYREEE (reference sequence). In DNA form, the CDR3 reads TGTGCCAGCAGCCTTCTAGCGGGGGGGTACAATGAGCAGTTCTTC. It specifies CASSLLAGGYNEQFF.

J is TRBJ1-5 and V is TRBV28, with 8 bases identical to TRBD1. Germline V gene sequence: CDR1 MDHEN, CDR2 SYDVKM. The CDR3 is 13 amino acids. V lost 4 bases and J lost 7; bases outside the gene matches: 3. This CDR3 reads CASSYDRGQPQHF. The CDR3 DNA reads as TGTGCCAGCAGTTATGACAGGGGCCAGCCCCAGCATTTT.

The rearrangement joins TRBV18 to TRBJ2-7, with 10 bases matching TRBD1. The CDR3 is made up of 16 amino acids. V lost 3 bases to trimming and J lost 5 bases; unmatched junction nucleotides: 10. Germline V gene lookup returns CDR1 KGHSH and CDR2 LQKENI. The CDR3 sequence: CASSPSRDRGRDEQYF. DNA of the CDR3: TGTGCCAGCTCACCCTCCAGGGACAGGGGTCGGGACGAGCAGTACTTC.

This sequence joins TRBV12-3 or TRBV12-4 and TRBJ2-7, with 7 positions matching TRBD1. The length of the CDR3 is 13 residues. The J segment lost 1 base and the V segment lost 4 bases, leaving 1 base of the junction unmatched. The CDR3 nucleotides are TGTGCCAGCAGTTGGGGACAGTCCTACGAGCAGTACTTC. This codes for CASSWGQSYEQYF.

This chain joins TRBV4-3 and TRBJ2-3; 12 bases agree with TRBD2. Per the germline V gene, CDR1 is LGHNA and CDR2 is YSLEER. With V trimmed by 1 base and J by 6 bases, 5 bases remained unmatched. CDR3 size: 16 residues. As DNA, the CDR3 is TGCGCCAGCAGCCAAGGTACTAGCGGGAGGACTGATACGCAGTATTTT. Translation gives CASSQGTSGRTDTQYF.

The chain recombines TRBV6-5 with TRBJ2-5; TRBD1 agrees at 8 bases. There are 14 residues in the CDR3. Germline V gives CDR1 MNHEY, CDR2 SVGAGI. V lost 0 bases and J lost 3; bases outside the gene matches: 0. Written as DNA, the CDR3 is TGTGCCAGCAGTTACTCGACAGGGGAAGAGACCCAGTACTTC. Protein product: CASSYSTGEETQYF.

The V call is TRBV19, the J call TRBJ1-5; D is perhaps TRBD1 (6 bases). V was cut by 4 bases and J by 2 bases, with 9 bases left in between. CDR1 LNHDA and CDR2 SQIVND come from the germline V gene (reference sequence). This CDR3 has 14 residues. The CDR3 nucleotides read TGTGCCAGTAGTACACAGGGTGGCAATCAGCCCCAGCATTTT. Residues: CASSTQGGNQPQHF.

The chain combines TRBV5-6 with TRBJ2-5; D is perhaps TRBD2 (6 bases). Germline V CDR1 and CDR2: SGHDT, YYEEEE. Trimming cost V 4 bases and J 5 bases, with 15 bases left between them. The CDR3 extends over 14 amino acids. The CDR3 DNA reads as TGTGCCAGCAGCCCCCCCGGGACTGCTGAGACCCAGTACTTC. Amino acids: CASSPPGTAETQYF.

The V call is TRBV11-3, the J call TRBJ2-3; 10 nucleotides match TRBD1. Per the germline V gene, CDR1 is SGHNT and CDR2 is YENEEA. The CDR3 covers 16 residues. The trim removed 5 bases at V and 4 bases at J, leaving 9 bases unmatched. CDR3 in DNA: TGTGCCAGCAGCGCCTGGGACAGGGGCTCGCCAGATACGCAGTATTTT. Translation: CASSAWDRGSPDTQYF. The variable domain in full, completed from reference TRBV11-3 and TRBJ2-3, reads EAGVVQSPRYKIIEKKQPVAFWCNPISGHNTLYWYLQNLGQGPELLIRYENEEAVDDSQLPKDRFSAERLKGVDSTLKIQPAELGDSAVYLCASSAWDRGSPDTQYFGPGTRLTVL.

This chain links TRBV10-3 with TRBJ2-7, with 8 nucleotides matching TRBD1. With 5 bases clipped from V and 12 bases from J, the junction kept 18 bases outside the gene matches. Germline CDR1 reads ENHRY; CDR2 reads SYGVKD. The CDR3 length is 15 residues. The CDR3 sequence is CAISFDGTGSRQWYF. CDR3 nucleotide sequence: TGTGCCATCAGTTTCGACGGGACAGGCTCTCGGCAGTGGTACTTC.

This chain connects TRBV18 to TRBJ2-7; TRBD2 aligns across 8 bases. The ends lost 5 bases at V and 0 bases at J; junction bases unmatched: 9. CDR1 KGHSH and CDR2 LQKENI come from the germline V gene. The CDR3 sequence is 16 residues long. DNA of the CDR3: TGTGCCAGCTCAGGGGAAGTAGCGGGGAGCTCCTACGAGCAGTACTTC. It translates to CASSGEVAGSSYEQYF.

The chain carries TRBV29-1 and TRBJ1-1; D is possibly TRBD1 (6 bases). Trimming shortened V by 6 bases and J by 5 bases, and 16 bases separated the two germline ends. CDR3 length: 13 residues. Germline CDR1 reads SQVTM; CDR2 reads ANQGSEA. The CDR3 protein is CSVLTGLQTEAFF. In DNA, the CDR3 is TGCAGCGTCCTAACAGGGTTGCAGACTGAAGCTTTCTTT.

The chain has TRBV6-2 or TRBV6-3 and TRBJ2-2; 10 nucleotides agree with TRBD1. CDR1 is MNHEY and CDR2 is SVGEGT in the germline V gene. V trimming: 4 bases; J trimming: 6 bases; junction bases outside the gene matches: 5. The CDR3 contains 15 residues. The DNA of the CDR3 is TGTGCCAGCAGTTCGACAGGGGGCGCCGCCGGGGAGCTGTTTTTT. It specifies CASSSTGGAAGELFF.

The V call is TRBV7-2, the J call TRBJ1-3, with 9 nucleotides matching TRBD1. CDR3 length equals 15 residues. CDR1 is SGHTA, CDR2 FQGNSA, per germline. The trim removed 5 bases at V and 4 bases at J, leaving 6 bases unmatched. CDR3 region: CASSPGQGPGNTIYF. CDR3 DNA: TGTGCCAGCAGCCCGGGACAGGGCCCCGGAAACACCATATATTTT.

The V call is TRBV6-1, the J call TRBJ1-2; D ambiguous. CDR3 length equals 11 residues. Trimming stripped 2 bases from V and 8 bases from J, with 6 bases between. CDR1 and CDR2 (germline): MNHNS, SASEGT. The CDR3 sequence: CASSEFRGYTF. CDR3 nucleotides: TGTGCCAGCAGTGAATTCAGAGGCTACACCTTC.

V gene TRBV28 combines with J gene TRBJ1-5; no clear D. Between the trimmed V and J ends, which lost 1 base and 3 bases, there was a span of 7 bases. The CDR3 is 14 residues long. From germline, CDR1 is MDHEN and CDR2 SYDVKM. The CDR3 region is CASSLFSFNQPQHF. CDR3 sequence (DNA): TGTGCCAGCAGTTTATTCAGTTTCAATCAGCCCCAGCATTTT.

The CDR3 loop reads CASSRAKTDSYREAFF. The DNA of the CDR3 is TGTGCCAGCAGCCGCGCGAAAACCGACAGTTACCGCGAAGCTTTCTTT. The chain is built from TRBV5-8 and TRBJ1-1, with D perhaps TRBD1 (5 bases). Trimming left V 4 bases short and J 8 bases short, with 24 bases between. The germline V gene encodes CDR1 SGHTS and CDR2 YDEGEE. The CDR3 spans 16 residues.

This clone was picked up one time. J is TRBJ2-5 and V is TRBV6-2 or TRBV6-3, with 8 positions matching TRBD1. CDR1 MNHEY and CDR2 SVGEGT come from the germline V gene. V lost 4 bases, J lost 4 bases, and 8 bases stayed unmatched. The CDR3 loop spans 15 amino acids. The CDR3 nucleotides are TGTGCCAGCAGTTCCGTTGGACAGGGAGGAGAGACCCAGTACTTC. This translates into CASSSVGQGGETQYF.

The genes are TRBV4-3 and TRBJ1-4; no firm D call. The CDR3 has 17 residues. V gave up 0 bases and J gave up 4 bases, with 15 bases separating them. Germline CDR1 and CDR2: LGHNA and YSLEER. In nucleotides, the CDR3 is TGCGCCAGCAGCCAAGAGATGGCGGATTTAATTAATGAAAAACTGTTTTTT. Its protein product is CASSQEMADLINEKLFF.